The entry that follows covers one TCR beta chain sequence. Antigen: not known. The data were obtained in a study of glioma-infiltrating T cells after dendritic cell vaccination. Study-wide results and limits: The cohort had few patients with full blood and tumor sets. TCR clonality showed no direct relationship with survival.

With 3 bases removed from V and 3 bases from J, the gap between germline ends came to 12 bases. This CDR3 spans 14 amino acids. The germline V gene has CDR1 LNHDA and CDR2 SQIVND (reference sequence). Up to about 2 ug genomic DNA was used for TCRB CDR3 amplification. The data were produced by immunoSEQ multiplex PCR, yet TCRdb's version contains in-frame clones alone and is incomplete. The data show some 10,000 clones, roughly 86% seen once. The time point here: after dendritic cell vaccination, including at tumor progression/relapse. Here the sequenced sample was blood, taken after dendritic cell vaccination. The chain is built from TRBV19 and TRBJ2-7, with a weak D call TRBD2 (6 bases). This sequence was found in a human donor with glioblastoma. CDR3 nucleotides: TGTGCCAGTAGTATCAAGGAGGGTAACTACGAGCAGTACTTC. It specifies CASSIKEGNYEQYF.